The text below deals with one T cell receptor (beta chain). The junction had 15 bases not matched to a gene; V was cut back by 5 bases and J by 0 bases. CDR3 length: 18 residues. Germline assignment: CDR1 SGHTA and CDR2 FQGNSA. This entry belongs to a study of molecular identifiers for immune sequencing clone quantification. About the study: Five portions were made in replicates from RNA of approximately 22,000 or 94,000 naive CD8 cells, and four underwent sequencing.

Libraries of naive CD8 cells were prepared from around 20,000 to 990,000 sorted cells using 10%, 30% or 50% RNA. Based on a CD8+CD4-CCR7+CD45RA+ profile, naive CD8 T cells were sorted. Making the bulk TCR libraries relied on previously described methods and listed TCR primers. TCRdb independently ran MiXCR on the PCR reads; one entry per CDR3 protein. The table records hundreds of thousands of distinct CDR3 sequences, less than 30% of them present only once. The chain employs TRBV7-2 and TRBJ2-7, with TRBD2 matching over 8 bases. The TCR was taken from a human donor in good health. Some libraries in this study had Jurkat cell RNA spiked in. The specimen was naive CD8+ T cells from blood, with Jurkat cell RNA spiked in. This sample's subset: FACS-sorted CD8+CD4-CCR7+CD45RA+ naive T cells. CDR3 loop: CASSVGVNSGTYSYEQYF. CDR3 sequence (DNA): TGTGCCAGCAGCGTAGGGGTCAATAGCGGGACGTACTCCTACGAGCAGTACTTC.